This entry concerns a single T cell receptor beta chain. This specimen belongs to a study of blood T cell repertoires in COVID-19. Study-level background: Spain, Italy and the United States supplied samples that represented acute and convalescent COVID-19. The cDNA or gDNA used as material had been derived from T cells, B-cell-depleted T cells, or PBMCs.

After removal of 4 bases from V and 1 base from J, the junction contained 5 bases not matched to a gene. CDR1 and CDR2 (germline): SGHDT, YYEEEE. CDR3 length: 15 residues. In the study's own analysis: Reference gene primer amplification in the assay estimated nucleated cell counts. Profiling relied on immunoSEQ multiplex PCR, and the TCRdb table lists in-frame clones only, not all of them. The V and J calls and the clone size are those of that table, but D and trimming were determined from the DNA. The sample records some 180,000 clones, around 80% being singletons. The sequenced sample consisted of peripheral blood. V gene TRBV5-6 combines with J gene TRBJ1-1; 9 nucleotides align to TRBD1. The receptor's source is a man aged 50-59 years who had recovered from COVID-19. The CDR3 DNA reads as TGTGCCAGCAGCGCCGGGACAGGGACGAACACTGAAGCTTTCTTT. Residues: CASSAGTGTNTEAFF. The entire variable domain, with the rest obtained from reference TRBV5-6 and TRBJ1-1, is as follows: DAGVTQSPTHLIKTRGQQVTLRCSPKSGHDTVSWYQQALGQGPQFIFQYYEEEERQRGNFPDRFSGHQFPNYSSELNVNALLLGDSALYLCASSAGTGTNTEAFFGQGTRLTVV.